This is a list of T cell receptor beta chains from one sample in a study of cytomegalovirus exposure and HLA in healthy donors. Assay used: immunoSEQ multiplex PCR; TCRdb lists only in-frame clones, some missing. This table holds about 160,000 clones, approximately 96% found once. The sequenced material came from PBMCs. These receptors all stem from a woman younger than 30 in good health and CMV-seronegative. CDR3s include the opening cysteine and the closing phenylalanine or tryptophan. A D gene is named only where the DNA matches it firmly. Rows give clone size only sometimes, using once, few, many, or a class for an expanded clone.

. | . | TRBJ2-5 | TRBV7-6 | CASSSAGRQETQYF | TGTGCCAGCAGCTCGGCTGGGCGACAAGAGACCCAGTACTTC
. | . | TRBJ2-5 | TRBV12-2 | CASTARGSGGVETQYF | TGTGCAAGCACCGCTCGGGGTAGCGGGGGGGTGGAGACCCAGTACTTC
. | . | TRBJ2-7 | TRBV6-6 | CASTGAYEQYF | TGTGCCAGCACAGGGGCCTACGAGCAGTACTTC
. | . | TRBJ1-2 | TRBV7-9 | CASSQAGGRDGYTF | TGTGCCAGCAGCCAGGCCGGGGGGCGCGACGGCTACACCTTC
TRBD1 | . | TRBJ1-1 | TRBV9 | CASSGDRGAFF | TGTGCCAGCAGCGGGGACAGGGGAGCTTTCTTT
. | . | TRBJ1-1 | TRBV29-1 | CSVEQGYGTEAFF | TGCAGCGTGGAACAGGGTTACGGTACTGAAGCTTTCTTT
TRBD1 | . | TRBJ1-6 | TRBV7-3 | CASSLQGQGSPLHF | TGTGCCAGCAGTCTACAGGGGCAGGGGTCACCCCTCCACTTT
TRBD1 | . | TRBJ1-5 | TRBV15 | CATSRRTGVQPQHF | TGTGCCACCAGCAGACGGACAGGGGTTCAGCCCCAGCATTTT
TRBD1 | . | TRBJ1-1 | TRBV18 | CASSTGQELSEAFF | TGTGCCAGCTCAACAGGACAGGAACTATCCGAAGCTTTCTTT
TRBD1 | . | TRBJ2-1 | TRBV6-6 | CASREGTGIYNEQFF | TGTGCCAGCAGGGAGGGGACAGGGATATACAATGAGCAGTTCTTC
. | once | TRBJ1-6 | TRBV19 | CASKRTVNSPLHF | TGTGCCAGTAAAAGGACAGTAAATTCACCCCTCCACTTT
. | . | TRBJ1-2 | TRBV7-2 | CASSSWNREYGYTF | TGTGCCAGCAGCTCCTGGAACAGGGAGTATGGCTACACCTTC
. | . | TRBJ2-5 | TRBV19 | CASSSGQIQETQYF | TGTGCCAGTAGTAGTGGACAGATCCAAGAGACCCAGTACTTC
TRBD2 | . | TRBJ2-5 | TRBV5-1 | CASSRHSGGPGETQYF | TGCGCCAGCAGCCGCCATAGCGGGGGGCCGGGAGAGACCCAGTACTTC
. | . | TRBJ2-5 | TRBV11-2 | CASSLGTPIQETQYF | TGTGCCAGCAGCTTAGGGACACCGATCCAAGAGACCCAGTACTTC
TRBD1 | once | TRBJ1-6 | TRBV5-6 | CASSLAGTGYSSPLHF | TGTGCCAGCAGCTTAGCCGGGACAGGGTATAGTTCACCCCTCCACTTT
. | . | TRBJ2-3 | TRBV27 | CASSPRDSDTQYF | TGTGCCAGCAGTCCCCGAGATTCCGATACGCAGTATTTT
TRBD1 | . | TRBJ1-1 | TRBV6-6 | CASSPPTGKGWTEAFF | TGTGCCAGCAGTCCTCCGACAGGGAAAGGGTGGACTGAAGCTTTCTTT
TRBD1 | once | TRBJ1-2 | TRBV19 | CASSAGGSNYGYTF | TGTGCCAGTAGTGCAGGGGGCTCTAACTATGGCTACACCTTC
. | once | TRBJ2-6 | TRBV11-2 | CASSLESGANVLTF | TGTGCCAGCAGCTTGGAGTCTGGGGCCAACGTCCTGACTTTC
. | . | TRBJ1-2 | TRBV21-1 | CASSKDRGGEYGYTF | TGTGCCAGCAGCAAAGACAGGGGGGGTGAGTATGGCTACACCTTC
TRBD1 | . | TRBJ2-7 | TRBV7-2 | CASTSQGAAYEQYF | TGTGCCAGCACCAGCCAGGGGGCGGCCTACGAGCAGTACTTC
TRBD1 | . | TRBJ1-1 | TRBV5-6 | CASSPRDRGLANTEAFF | TGTGCCAGCAGCCCACGGGACAGGGGGCTGGCGAACACTGAAGCTTTCTTT
TRBD2 | . | TRBJ2-3 | TRBV4-1 | CASSQDRGDSTDTQYF | TGCGCCAGCAGCCAAGACCGGGGGGATAGCACAGATACGCAGTATTTT
. | few | TRBJ1-2 | TRBV2 | CASSGDTVGYTF | TGTGCCAGCAGCGGGGACACTGTGGGCTACACCTTC
. | . | TRBJ1-1 | TRBV6-5 | CASSRRVGGRGVAFF | TGTGCCAGCAGCCGCCGAGTAGGGGGGAGGGGGGTTGCTTTCTTT
TRBD1 | . | TRBJ1-2 | TRBV5-6 | CASSSTGGEGNYGYTF | TGTGCCAGCAGCTCGACAGGGGGCGAAGGGAACTATGGCTACACCTTC
. | . | TRBJ2-2 | TRBV5-1 | CASSPDRPNTGELFF | TGCGCCAGCAGCCCGGACAGACCGAACACCGGGGAGCTGTTTTTT
. | . | TRBJ2-5 | TRBV10-3 | CAISEPGSSTKTQYF | TGTGCCATCAGTGAGCCGGGGTCTTCCACGAAGACCCAGTACTTC
TRBD1 | once | TRBJ2-7 | TRBV5-1 | CASSMTGIYEQYF | TGCGCCAGCAGCATGACAGGGATCTACGAGCAGTACTTC
TRBD1 | once | TRBJ1-3 | TRBV19 | CASSTSGTGLTGNTIYF | TGTGCCAGTAGTACCTCCGGGACAGGCCTTACTGGAAACACCATATATTTT
. | . | TRBJ2-3 | TRBV5-1 | CASSLGELLLSTDTQYF | TGCGCCAGCAGCCTCGGGGAGCTCCTCCTTAGCACAGATACGCAGTATTTT
TRBD1 | . | TRBJ1-6 | TRBV7-9 | CAIAGGGPNSPLHF | TGTGCCATCGCAGGGGGCGGCCCTAATTCACCCCTCCACTTT
TRBD1 | . | TRBJ2-3 | TRBV6-6 | CASSYSGHRGADTQYF | TGTGCCAGCAGTTACTCGGGGCACAGGGGTGCAGATACGCAGTATTTT
. | . | TRBJ2-7 | TRBV29-1 | CSVTVTGALQYF | TGCAGCGTAACCGTGACAGGCGCCCTCCAGTACTTC
. | . | TRBJ2-2 | TRBV6-1 | CASSEAILINRDTGELFF | TGTGCCAGCAGTGAAGCCATTCTCATCAACAGGGATACCGGGGAGCTGTTTTTT
. | . | TRBJ1-6 | TRBV19 | CASSWGFDSPLHF | TGTGCCAGTAGTTGGGGCTTCGATTCACCCCTCCACTTT
TRBD1 | . | TRBJ1-1 | TRBV7-2 | CASSLNQGAFSEAFF | TGTGCCAGCAGCTTAAACCAGGGGGCGTTTTCTGAAGCTTTCTTT
TRBD1 | . | TRBJ2-2 | TRBV4-3 | CASSQTGETGELFF | TGCGCCAGCAGCCAAACAGGGGAGACCGGGGAGCTGTTTTTT
TRBD2 | . | TRBJ2-2 | TRBV4-2 | CASSQQPGLNTGELFF | TGTGCCAGCAGCCAGCAACCGGGACTAAACACCGGGGAGCTGTTTTTT
. | . | TRBJ2-7 | TRBV4-1 | CASSQVQGSSYEQYF | TGCGCCAGCAGCCAAGTACAGGGTAGCTCCTACGAGCAGTACTTC
. | . | TRBJ1-1 | TRBV6-1 | CASRQGGGAEAFF | TGTGCCAGCAGACAGGGCGGGGGGGCTGAAGCTTTCTTT
. | . | TRBJ1-4 | TRBV6-6 | CASSSGQNNEKLFF | TGTGCCAGCAGTTCCGGACAGAATAATGAAAAACTGTTTTTT
TRBD1 | . | TRBJ2-4 | TRBV2 | CASSVNRGNIQYF | TGTGCCAGCAGTGTCAACAGGGGGAACATTCAGTACTTC
TRBD2 | . | TRBJ2-3 | TRBV4-3 | CASSQDLAGGLYTQYF | TGCGCCAGCAGCCAAGATCTAGCGGGGGGCCTATATACGCAGTATTTT
. | . | TRBJ1-4 | TRBV5-1 | CASSGSPGGEEKLFF | TGCGCCAGCAGCGGTTCACCCGGGGGGGAAGAAAAACTGTTTTTT
. | . | TRBJ1-2 | TRBV19 | CASTRLQGTNYGYTF | TGTGCCAGTACCCGACTCCAGGGAACTAACTATGGCTACACCTTC
TRBD2 | . | TRBJ2-1 | TRBV7-9 | CASSLGTSGGAWSYNEQFF | TGTGCCAGCAGCCTCGGGACTAGCGGGGGGGCTTGGAGCTACAATGAGCAGTTCTTC
TRBD1 | . | TRBJ1-4 | TRBV7-2 | CASRAIGTGNEKLFF | TGTGCCAGCAGAGCGATCGGGACAGGGAATGAAAAACTGTTTTTT
. | . | TRBJ2-7 | TRBV29-1 | CSVERGANEQYF | TGCAGCGTTGAGCGGGGAGCCAACGAGCAGTACTTC
. | . | TRBJ2-1 | TRBV7-8 | CASSFNGGEQFF | TGTGCCAGCAGCTTCAACGGAGGAGAGCAGTTCTTC
. | . | TRBJ2-7 | TRBV2 | CASSDPPTRASYEQYF | TGTGCCAGCAGTGACCCACCGACTAGGGCCTCCTACGAGCAGTACTTC
TRBD1 | once | TRBJ2-3 | TRBV6-5 | CASRTTGGTQYF | TGTGCCAGCAGGACGACAGGGGGTACGCAGTATTTT
TRBD2 | . | TRBJ2-1 | TRBV6-5 | CASTDLAAREQFF | TGTGCCAGCACCGACCTAGCGGCACGGGAGCAGTTCTTC
. | . | TRBJ2-7 | TRBV4-3 | CASSPTQGYEQYF | TGCGCCAGCAGCCCTACGCAGGGTTACGAGCAGTACTTC
TRBD1 | . | TRBJ2-2 | TRBV10-3 | CAISESSFRSGGPGELFF | TGTGCCATCAGTGAGTCTTCCTTCCGGTCAGGGGGCCCCGGGGAGCTGTTTTTT
. | few | TRBJ2-5 | TRBV10-3 | CAISADRSGTQYF | TGTGCCATCAGCGCTGACAGGTCCGGGACCCAGTACTTC
TRBD2 | . | TRBJ2-1 | TRBV7-2 | CASSLGGSGGYNEQFF | TGTGCCAGCAGCTTAGGTGGTAGCGGGGGGTACAATGAGCAGTTCTTC
. | . | TRBJ2-7 | TRBV6-1 | CASSEKVGWERAYEQYF | TGTGCCAGCAGTGAAAAGGTTGGATGGGAGAGGGCCTACGAGCAGTACTTC
TRBD2 | . | TRBJ2-3 | TRBV5-4 | CASSPGLGAADTQYF | TGTGCCAGCAGCCCCGGACTAGGAGCGGCAGATACGCAGTATTTT